One TCR beta chain is described in this entry. The method was immunoSEQ multiplex PCR; TCRdb's version includes in-frame clones alone and lacks a portion of them. The sample carries about 200,000 clones, about 93% recorded once. Germline V gene lookup returns CDR1 LNHDA and CDR2 SQIVND (reference sequence). Germline trimming cut 0 bases from V and 6 bases from J; bases unmatched to any gene: 4. The CDR3 has 14 residues. These data are taken from a study of T cell responses to AZD1222 COVID-19 vaccine. The sequencing used peripheral blood, collected 28 days after the second AZD1222 dose. V and J are TRBV19 and TRBJ1-1; 7 bases agree with TRBD1. The sequence was collected from an adult who received the AZD1222 COVID-19 vaccine. DNA of the CDR3: TGTGCCAGTAGTATAGACAGACAGGGTCCTGAAGCTTTCTTT. It is translated as CASSIDRQGPEAFF.